This T cell receptor (beta chain) was observed in a study of shared clonotypes between healthy human individuals. The CDR3 length is 17 residues. Points from the study as a whole: Among the subsets, naive ones generally showed larger estimated richness than memory ones.

The data were produced by immunoSEQ multiplex PCR, yet TCRdb's version contains in-frame clones alone and is incomplete. The table records about 2.2 million clones, roughly 95% of them present only once. This clone showed up just once. The antigen remains undetermined. Cells designated naive CD8 were CD45RO-negative and were positively selected for CCR7, with terminally differentiated effector memory CD45RA+ cells excluded. The rearrangement links TRBV21-1 to TRBJ2-7; TRBD2, as called in the table, went unchecked against the DNA. TRBV21-1 is annotated as a pseudogene. Input material: naive CD8+ T cells from PBMCs. This TCR came from a man in his late teens or twenties in good health. Some clones in this sample may be carry-over from other donors' samples. The DNA for the CDR3 is TGTGCCAGCAGCAAAGGGTTTTCGGGATCAGGATACTACGAGCAGTACTTC. Translation: CASSKGFSGSGYYEQYF.